These 2 T cell receptor beta chains were sequenced from one sample in a study of blood T cell repertoires in COVID-19. Generated by immunoSEQ multiplex PCR, the TCRdb table keeps only in-frame clones and is missing some. Of 200,000 to 300,000 clones in the sample, more than 75% were seen once. The sequenced material came from peripheral blood. The receptors shown here come from a man older than 75 with acute or convalescent COVID-19.

V usage is TRBV27 and J usage is TRBJ2-1; D is uncertain. CDR3 length: 15 amino acids. Trimming left V 6 bases short and J 1 base short, with 13 bases between. Germline V gives CDR1 MNHEY, CDR2 SMNVEV (reference sequence). The CDR3 DNA is TGTGCCAGCAGACCCGCTTCGGAGTCCTACAATGAGCAGTTCTTC. It encodes CASRPASESYNEQFF.

This clone has a single count. The CDR3 sequence: CASRGREGRETQYF. The CDR3, as DNA: TGTGCCAGCAGAGGGCGGGAGGGCCGAGAGACCCAGTACTTC. V and J are TRBV27 and TRBJ2-5; 9 bases are a match to TRBD2. CDR3 size: 14 residues. V lost 6 bases and J lost 4; bases outside the gene matches: 6. Germline CDR1 and CDR2: MNHEY and SMNVEV (reference sequence).